This TCR beta chain was sequenced for a study of T cells in Graves' hyperthyroidism and ophthalmopathy. The study's findings and limits: Most expanded thyroid clonotypes above 0.001 also appeared in blood. Median prediction lead before ophthalmopathy onset was six to eight months with the model.

CDR3 size: 16 residues. The V end lost 5 bases, the J end lost 0 bases, and 14 bases lay between the germline ends. Germline V gene sequence: CDR1 MDHEN, CDR2 SYDVKM. This clonotype has a count of ten or more. Its antigen is unknown. With a duration under 2 months, the hyperthyroidism was newly diagnosed in patients aged 18 to 65. PBMCs were obtained from 10 ml fresh peripheral blood. Researchers amplified the TCR beta CDR3 regions from RNA transcripts. HTBI primers were used for first-round RT-PCR of the TCR CDR3. Each CDR3 protein gets one entry after TCRdb re-called the multiplex PCR reads with MiXCR. The repertoire includes more than 550,000 distinct CDR3 sequences, around 16% of them detected once, and 15% to 19% sits in the top ten.

Sequencing was performed on blood. This sequence was found in a man between 45 and 60 years old with Graves' hyperthyroidism. The V and J genes are TRBV28 and TRBJ2-1; no clear D. The CDR3 coding sequence is TGTGCCAGCAGTCCAATACCTAATTACTCCTACAATGAGCAGTTCTTC. Amino acids: CASSPIPNYSYNEQFF.